The clone carrying this T cell receptor beta chain was recorded only once. Its target is unknown. This sample is drawn from a study of breast tumors, draining lymph nodes, adjacent tissues. TCRdb recomputed calls from the multiplex PCR reads with MiXCR, one row per CDR3 protein. The repertoire holds over 150,000 distinct CDR3 sequences, with approximately 30% as singletons. Germline V gene sequence: CDR1 MNHNS, CDR2 SASEGT. Germline trimming cut 6 bases from V and 1 base from J; bases unmatched to any gene: 4. The CDR3 spans 14 residues. Study-wide results and caveats: That most tumor T cells come from lymph nodes remained unproven. Data fit most tumor T cells coming from lymph node, expanding in tumor.

Breast cancer patients provided tissue from their axillary draining lymph nodes. The sequence was obtained from a female donor with breast cancer. Some clones in this sample may be carry-over from other donors' samples. The V call is TRBV6-1, the J call TRBJ1-1; 8 nucleotides agree with TRBD1. The sequencing input was axillary lymph node tissue. Written as DNA, the CDR3 is TGTGCCAGCAGCCCCACAGGGGGGAACACTGAAGCTTTCTTT. Protein: CASSPTGGNTEAFF.